This record concerns one T cell receptor (beta chain) sequence. This clonotype was seen more than once but under ten times. Its antigen remains unidentified. No much larger clone is present one base from it, and per-base qualities are unavailable. The source of the sample is a study of T cell repertoires in cytomegalovirus infection (dated by TCRdb to between 2018 and 2021). As for the study more broadly: Donor HLA type was relevant to the analysis, because carriage of CMV infection together with the matching HLA type was indicated by public TCR beta signatures.

Sequenced on an Illumina HiSeq 1500. TCRdb reanalyzed the raw reads on its own, using fastp at Q25 for trimming and MiXCR for clone calling, and kept in-frame beta chains. A single entry per CDR3 protein holds the most common genes and DNA from its merged rows. This sample lists 500,000 to 600,000 distinct CDR3 sequences; 15% to 20% were detected once. More than 20% of the sample is in the top ten clones. At the junction V is shortened by 3 bases and J by 0 bases, with 9 bases in between. Reading the germline V gene (reference sequence) gives CDR1 WNHNN and CDR2 SYGVQD. Including the terminal cysteine and phenylalanine, the CDR3 comprises 14 residues. Only the CDR3 DNA is retained, 42 bases long and in frame from the first base. Overall results and qualifications from the work: Cumulative frequency of public TCR beta family members discriminated carriers of CMV infection plus the relevant HLA type in this cohort and an independent roughly 330-donor cohort. The ex vivo response was dominated by HLA-C-restricted CMV-specific TCR beta clonotypes, and the single most frequent clonotype in two of eight donors was supplied by these HLA-C-restricted clonotypes.

This chain is built from TRBV10-1 and TRBJ2-7; the D segment cannot be called with confidence. This TCR came from a human donor in good health (CMV status not recorded). Some clones in this sample may be carry-over from other donors' samples. Sequencing was carried out using CD8+ T cells from PBMCs. The CDR3 protein: CASSDQASSYEQYF. The base sequence is TGCGCCAGCAGTGATCAGGCCAGCTCCTACGAGCAGTACTTC.